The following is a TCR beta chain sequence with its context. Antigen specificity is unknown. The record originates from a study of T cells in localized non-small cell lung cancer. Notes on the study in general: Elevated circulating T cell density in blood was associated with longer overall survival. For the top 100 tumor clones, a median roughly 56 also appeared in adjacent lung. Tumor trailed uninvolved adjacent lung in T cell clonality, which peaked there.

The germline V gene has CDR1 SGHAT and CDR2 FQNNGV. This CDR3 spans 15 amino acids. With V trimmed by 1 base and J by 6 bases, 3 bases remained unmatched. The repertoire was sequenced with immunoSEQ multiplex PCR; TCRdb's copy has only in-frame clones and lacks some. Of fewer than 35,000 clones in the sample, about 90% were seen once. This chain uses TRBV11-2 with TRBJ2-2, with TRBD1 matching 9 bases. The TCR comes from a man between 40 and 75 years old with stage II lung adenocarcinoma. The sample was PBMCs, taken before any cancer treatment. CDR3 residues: CASSLGGTGSGELFF. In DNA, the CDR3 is TGTGCCAGCAGCTTAGGAGGGACAGGGTCCGGGGAGCTGTTTTTT.